These 31 T cell receptor beta chains share one sample of origin, sequenced in a study of Ad26.COV2.S vaccination and SARS-CoV-2 variants. Treatment denoted: about 20 received Ad26.COV2.S at low or high dose, single or two shots; about 5 received placebo; per-sample allocation not given. Samples analyzed were those drawn on day 63 after the first vaccine or placebo injection. Sequencing used immunoSEQ multiplex PCR; TCRdb keeps in-frame clones, though not all of them. The sample has 300,000 to 500,000 clones; 88% are singletons. Source: peripheral blood, taken in a trial of Ad26.COV2.S vaccine versus placebo. Source of these receptors: a person between 18 and 60 years old who received the Ad26.COV2.S COVID-19 vaccine or a placebo.

The rearrangement joins TRBV9 to TRBJ1-2, with 8 bases matching TRBD1. This CDR3 comprises 15 residues. From germline, CDR1 is SGDLS and CDR2 YYNGEE. The V and J ends lost 2 bases and 5 bases, in that order; junction bases with no gene match: 8. The CDR3 nucleotides read TGTGCCAGCAGCGTTGGGGCAGGGGGCGAATATGGCTACACCTTC. It specifies CASSVGAGGEYGYTF.

The rearrangement joins TRBV30 to TRBJ1-1; D is uncertain. With 8 bases removed from V and 6 bases from J, the gap between germline ends came to 10 bases. Germline assignment: CDR1 GTSNPN and CDR2 SVGIG (reference sequence). The CDR3 covers 10 residues. The CDR3 protein is CALARPEAFF. The DNA for the CDR3 is TGTGCCCTCGCAAGACCTGAAGCTTTCTTT.

The chain combines TRBV2 with TRBJ1-5; D ambiguous. The CDR3 consists of 14 residues. V was cut by 3 bases and J by 1 base, with 7 bases left in between. Germline CDR1 and CDR2: SNHLY and FYNNEI. The CDR3 region has the DNA TGTGCCAGCAGTGAGCGAGGGAGCAATCAGCCCCAGCATTTT. Its protein product is CASSERGSNQPQHF.

The CDR3 here is CASSHGSGNTIYF. The CDR3, as DNA: TGTGCCAGCAGCCACGGATCGGGAAACACCATATATTTT. This sequence joins TRBV7-9 and TRBJ1-3; D gene uncertain. This CDR3 is 13 amino acids long. Germline V lookup: CDR1 SEHNR, CDR2 FQNEAQ (reference sequence). V was pared by 5 bases and J by 4 bases, with 9 bases between.

The rearrangement links TRBV20-1 to TRBJ2-2; no definite D call. This CDR3 region has 10 residues. Per the germline V gene, CDR1 is DFQATT and CDR2 is SNEGSKA (reference sequence). Trimming removed 3 bases at V and 6 bases at J, with 2 bases between. The CDR3: CSARSGELFF. Here the CDR3 DNA reads TGCAGTGCTAGGTCCGGGGAGCTGTTTTTT.

This clone was found once. The CDR3 sequence: CASSPRDRSGANVLTF. CDR3 bases: TGTGCCAGCAGTCCCCGGGACAGGTCCGGGGCCAACGTCCTGACTTTC. V gene TRBV6-6 combines with J gene TRBJ2-6, with 8 bases that match TRBD1. This CDR3 has 16 residues. The J segment lost 4 bases and the V segment lost 5 bases, leaving 7 bases of the junction unmatched. Germline assignment: CDR1 MNHNY and CDR2 SVGAGI (reference sequence).

This clone was seen once. The chain links TRBV11-2 to TRBJ1-1; the match to TRBD1 covers 8 bases. With V trimmed by 5 bases and J by 4 bases, 9 bases remained unmatched. The CDR3 has 15 residues. Per germline, CDR1 SGHAT and CDR2 FQNNGV. The CDR3: CASSPGGVGITEAFF. The CDR3 region has the DNA TGTGCCAGCAGCCCAGGGGGCGTGGGGATCACTGAAGCTTTCTTT.

The chain employs TRBV6-1 and TRBJ2-5; no definite D call. Germline CDR1 and CDR2: MNHNS and SASEGT. CDR3 length: 17 amino acids. V was cut by 1 base and J by 2 bases, with 17 bases left in between. CDR3 sequence (DNA): TGTGCCAGCAGTGAAGACCCAGAACCCCGCCAGCAAGAGACCCAGTACTTC. This sequence encodes CASSEDPEPRQQETQYF.

This clone was recorded once. The chain recombines TRBV6-5 with TRBJ2-7, with D unclear. This CDR3 has 12 amino acids. Germline-derived CDR1 and CDR2 are MNHEY and SVGAGI. The ends were cut back, 7 bases at V and 5 bases at J, with 12 bases in the middle. The CDR3 bases are TGTGCCAGCAATTGGTTTAAAAACGAGCAGTACTTC. This gives the protein CASNWFKNEQYF.

This chain uses TRBV5-1 with TRBJ2-7; D may be TRBD1 (5 bases). V was shortened by 3 bases and J by 2 bases, with 12 bases between the two germline ends. Germline CDR1 SGHRS, CDR2 YFSETQ. CDR3 length equals 14 residues. The CDR3 spells CASSSTGATYEQYF. DNA of the CDR3: TGCGCCAGCAGCTCCACAGGTGCTACCTACGAGCAGTACTTC.

The chain joins TRBV6-5 to TRBJ1-2, with D unclear. Trimming shortened V by 6 bases and J by 4 bases, and 12 bases separated the two germline ends. Germline CDR1 MNHEY, CDR2 SVGAGI. The CDR3 is 13 amino acids. For the CDR3, the DNA is TGTGCCAGCAGCCTGACACAGCTCTATGGCTACACCTTC. It translates to CASSLTQLYGYTF.

The rearrangement joins TRBV3-1 (or the pseudogene TRBV3-2) to TRBJ1-2, with a weak D call TRBD1 (6 bases). Germline V gene lookup returns CDR1 LGHDT and CDR2 YNNKEL (reference sequence). Trimming cost V 2 bases and J 8 bases, with 12 bases left between them. This CDR3 region has 13 residues. The CDR3 coding sequence is TGTGCCAGCAGCCAACTGGACAGCGGCGGCTACACCTTC. Translation: CASSQLDSGGYTF.

The chain couples TRBV18 to TRBJ1-1; D not certain. Trimming pared 5 bases from V and 1 base from J, leaving 11 bases between. Per the germline V gene, CDR1 is KGHSH and CDR2 is LQKENI. The CDR3 is 14 residues long. The CDR3 is CASSSKGQNTEAFF. The CDR3 bases are TGTGCCAGCTCATCAAAGGGCCAGAACACTGAAGCTTTCTTT.

This sequence joins TRBV3-1 (or the pseudogene TRBV3-2) and TRBJ2-2, with 8 bases identical to TRBD2. CDR1 and CDR2 (germline): LGHDT, YNNKEL (reference sequence). J lost 0 bases, V lost 0 bases, and 6 bases had no gene match. The CDR3 is 18 amino acids. The CDR3 reads CASSQDGAGGPNTGELFF. The CDR3 DNA is TGTGCCAGCAGCCAAGATGGGGCGGGGGGCCCGAACACCGGGGAGCTGTTTTTT.

The rearrangement joins TRBV2 to TRBJ1-3; unclear D gene. The CDR3 runs 11 residues. Germline V gives CDR1 SNHLY, CDR2 FYNNEI. V was pared by 7 bases and J by 11 bases, with 12 bases between. DNA for the CDR3: TGTGCCAGCACAAGACAAACCGCCATATATTTT. It encodes CASTRQTAIYF.

This CDR3 is CAIRPELSGNTIYF. The CDR3 DNA is TGTGCCATCAGACCTGAACTCTCTGGAAACACCATATATTTT. This chain links TRBV10-3 with TRBJ1-3; D not resolved. Germline V gives CDR1 ENHRY, CDR2 SYGVKD. The CDR3 totals 14 residues. Trimming removed 6 bases at V and 0 bases at J, with 9 bases between.

The chain carries TRBV19 and TRBJ2-7; D assignment may be TRBD1 or TRBD2 (6 bases each). CDR1 LNHDA and CDR2 SQIVND come from the germline V gene (reference sequence). V dropped 5 bases and J dropped 4 bases, with 15 bases sitting between them. The CDR3 is 14 amino acids. The CDR3 region is CASSVDTGRYEQYF. The CDR3 bases are TGTGCCAGTAGTGTCGACACAGGGAGGTACGAGCAGTACTTC.

The rearrangement links TRBV7-6 to TRBJ2-5; a weak D match, TRBD1 (5 bases). Per the germline V gene, CDR1 is SGHVS and CDR2 is FNYEAQ. Trimming took off 1 base at V and 4 bases at J, with 16 bases between the two ends. The CDR3 has 16 amino acids. In DNA form, the CDR3 reads TGTGCCAGCAGCTTAGAAGGGGTTTTTAGGGGAGAGACCCAGTACTTC. It specifies CASSLEGVFRGETQYF.

V is TRBV29-1 and J is TRBJ1-1; tentative D call: TRBD1 (6 bases). Germline-derived CDR1 and CDR2 are SQVTM and ANQGSEA. The CDR3 totals 13 residues. Trimming removed 4 bases at V and 0 bases at J, with 9 bases between. CDR3 DNA: TGCAGCGTTGGACAGGCCTTGAACACTGAAGCTTTCTTT. It specifies CSVGQALNTEAFF. Variable domain in full (rest from reference TRBV29-1 and TRBJ1-1): SAVISQKPSRDICQRGTSLTIQCQVDSQVTMMFWYRQQPGQSLTLIATANQGSEATYESGFVIDKFPISRPNLTFSTLTVSNMSPEDSSIYLCSVGQALNTEAFFGQGTRLTVV.

This rearrangement joins TRBV10-2 to TRBJ1-5; no definite D call. Germline V lookup: CDR1 WSHSY, CDR2 SAAADI. The CDR3 consists of 16 residues. V was cut by 5 bases and J by 1 base, with 15 bases left in between. The CDR3 region is CASSPRVRRSNQPQHF. The CDR3, as DNA: TGCGCCAGCAGTCCCCGGGTTCGAAGGAGCAATCAGCCCCAGCATTTT.

This clone came up once. The chain has TRBV5-5 and TRBJ1-6; D possibly corresponds to TRBD1 (5 bases). With 4 bases removed from V and 8 bases from J, the gap between germline ends came to 19 bases. The CDR3 has 16 residues. Germline V gene data show CDR1 as SGHKS and CDR2 as YYEKEE (reference sequence). CDR3 loop: CASSERLGRVDSPLHF. CDR3 coding DNA: TGTGCCAGCAGCGAGAGATTGGGCAGGGTGGATTCACCCCTCCACTTT.

This chain uses TRBV7-2 with TRBJ2-1, with 9 bases fitting TRBD1. Germline-derived CDR1 and CDR2 are SGHTA and FQGNSA. J was trimmed by 2 bases and V by 7 bases; bases with no gene match: 3. The CDR3 covers 14 residues. CDR3 in amino acids: CASMRTGAYNEQFF. The CDR3 DNA is TGTGCCAGCATGAGGACAGGGGCCTACAATGAGCAGTTCTTC. The whole variable domain, remainder taken from reference TRBV7-2 and TRBJ2-1, is GAGVSQSPSNKVTEKGKDVELRCDPISGHTALYWYRQSLGQGLEFLIYFQGNSAPDKSGLPSDRFSAERTGGSVSTLTIQRTQQEDSAVYLCASMRTGAYNEQFFGPGTRLTVL.

The gene calls are TRBV12-3 or TRBV12-4 and TRBJ1-1, with D unresolved. V shed 7 bases and J shed 0 bases, with 9 bases lying between them. This CDR3 region has 13 residues. In DNA, the CDR3 is TGTGCCAGCATGCTCGGGTTGAACACTGAAGCTTTCTTT. It specifies CASMLGLNTEAFF.

This clone was observed a few times. The genes are TRBV5-1 and TRBJ2-2, with D possibly being TRBD1 (6 bases). The ends were cut back, 5 bases at V and 5 bases at J, with 13 bases in the middle. Germline lookup yields CDR1 SGHRS and CDR2 YFSETQ. The CDR3 has 14 amino acids. The DNA of the CDR3 is TGCGCCAGCAGGCGGACAGTTTCAACCGGGGAGCTGTTTTTT. It translates to CASRRTVSTGELFF. Variable domain in full (rest from reference TRBV5-1 and TRBJ2-2): KAGVTQTPRYLIKTRGQQVTLSCSPISGHRSVSWYQQTPGQGLQFLFEYFSETQRNKGNFPGRFSGRQFSNSRSEMNVSTLELGDSALYLCASRRTVSTGELFFGEGSRLTVL.

The V and J genes are TRBV27 and TRBJ1-5, with 8 positions matching TRBD1. The trim removed 4 bases at V and 5 bases at J, leaving 7 bases unmatched. The CDR3 is 15 amino acids. Germline CDR1 MNHEY, CDR2 SMNVEV (reference sequence). Here the CDR3 reads CASSSTGQGDQPQHF. In nucleotides, the CDR3 is TGTGCCAGCAGTTCAACCGGACAGGGAGATCAGCCCCAGCATTTT.

The chain couples TRBV7-8 to TRBJ1-1, with TRBD1 identical over 9 bases. The ends lost 5 bases at V and 4 bases at J; junction bases unmatched: 8. The CDR3 is 15 amino acids. Germline V gene sequence: CDR1 SGHVS, CDR2 FQNEAQ. CDR3: CASSLYRGPGTEAFF. In DNA, the CDR3 is TGTGCCAGCAGCCTTTACAGGGGGCCGGGCACTGAAGCTTTCTTT.

The genes are TRBV29-1 and TRBJ1-2; D call uncertain. The CDR3 contains 11 residues. The germline V and J ends were trimmed by 3 bases and 8 bases, with 10 bases remaining between them. Germline CDR1 SQVTM, CDR2 ANQGSEA. The CDR3 nucleotides read TGCAGCGTTGACAGCGGTGACGGCTACACCTTC. This encodes CSVDSGDGYTF.

J is TRBJ2-3 and V is TRBV6-2 or TRBV6-3; 8 positions match TRBD1. V gave up 5 bases and J gave up 2 bases; unmatched junction bases: 9. There are 16 residues in the CDR3. From germline, CDR1 is MNHEY and CDR2 SVGEGT. DNA for the CDR3: TGTGCCAGCAGTATAGTAGGACAGGGCACCACAGATACGCAGTATTTT. It is translated as CASSIVGQGTTDTQYF.

The chain recombines TRBV4-1 with TRBJ2-7; D is perhaps TRBD2 (5 bases). V dropped 4 bases and J dropped 1 base, with 14 bases sitting between them. Germline values: CDR1 MGHRA, CDR2 YSYEKL. The CDR3 spans 15 residues. CDR3 residues: CASSRREGSSYEQYF. The CDR3 DNA is TGCGCCAGCAGCCGGAGAGAGGGTAGTTCCTACGAGCAGTACTTC.

The CDR3 nucleotides read TGTGCCAGCAGCTCAGCAAGGGGCCGAATCTACAATGAGCAGTTCTTC. Encoded protein: CASSSARGRIYNEQFF. This chain joins TRBV5-4 and TRBJ2-1; possible D gene TRBD1, 5 bases. This CDR3 is 16 amino acids long. Trimming removed 3 bases from V and 3 bases from J, with 16 bases in between. CDR1 is SGHNT and CDR2 is YYREEE in the germline V gene (reference sequence).

This clone occurred a few times. The V call is TRBV2, the J call TRBJ1-2; D might be TRBD1 (5 bases). V gave up 4 bases and J gave up 2 bases, with 11 bases separating them. CDR3 length: 14 residues. Germline V lookup: CDR1 SNHLY, CDR2 FYNNEI. The CDR3 is CASSVTGRNYGYTF. In DNA form, the CDR3 reads TGTGCCAGCAGTGTTACAGGACGCAACTATGGCTACACCTTC.